One sample yielded the 13 T cell receptor beta chains listed below, sequenced in a study of cytomegalovirus exposure and HLA in healthy donors (dated by TCRdb to the late 2010s). Libraries were made using the immunoSEQ multiplex PCR assay. For the multiplex PCR, a mixture combining 60 forward primers for TCR Vbeta segments and 13 reverse primers for TCR Jbeta segments was used. Sourced from immuneACCESS, this table was stored by TCRdb with only in-frame sequences that have V and J called. A share of the clones is absent; for the studies checked, an unresolved V gene accounts for under half, and the remainder has no known explanation. The sample yields about 36,000 clones; roughly 69% were counted once. The ten largest clones represent over 6% of the sample. The sequenced sample consisted of PBMCs. The source is a man aged 25 to 40 in good health and CMV-seronegative.

This sequence joins TRBV7-2 and TRBJ2-5; 9 bases are shared with TRBD1. The ends lost 3 bases at V and 5 bases at J; junction bases unmatched: 4. CDR3 length: 14 residues. Germline-derived CDR1 and CDR2 are SGHTA and FQGNSA. The CDR3 here is CASSLGQGSETQYF. The CDR3 DNA reads as TGTGCCAGCAGCTTGGGACAGGGAAGCGAGACCCAGTACTTC.

The V gene is TRBV5-1, the J gene TRBJ1-1, with 7 bases that match TRBD1. Germline values: CDR1 SGHRS, CDR2 YFSETQ. V dropped 1 base and J dropped 1; count of bases not matched to a gene: 7. The CDR3 covers 16 residues. CDR3 in DNA: TGCGCCAGCAGCTTGAGCAGGACAGGTCAGAACACTGAAGCTTTCTTT. Encoded protein: CASSLSRTGQNTEAFF.

The chain employs TRBV29-1 and TRBJ1-3, with D perhaps TRBD1 (5 bases). Germline values: CDR1 SQVTM, CDR2 ANQGSEA. Between the trimmed V and J ends, which lost 4 bases and 3 bases, there was a span of 7 bases. The CDR3 consists of 12 residues. CDR3 sequence reads: CSVGQSGNTIYF. CDR3 nucleotides: TGCAGCGTTGGACAGAGTGGAAACACCATATATTTT.

The chain couples TRBV5-4 to TRBJ2-7, with 8 bases matching TRBD2. This CDR3 contains 15 residues. After removal of 4 bases from V and 2 bases from J, the junction contained 8 bases not matched to a gene. Looked up from germline, CDR1 is SGHNT and CDR2 is YYREEE (reference sequence). Here the CDR3 reads CASSPPGTRAYEQYF. For the CDR3, the DNA is TGTGCCAGCAGCCCTCCCGGGACTAGGGCCTACGAGCAGTACTTC. Full variable domain (missing parts from reference TRBV5-4 and TRBJ2-7): ETGVTQSPTHLIKTRGQQVTLRCSSQSGHNTVSWYQQALGQGPQFIFQYYREEENGRGNFPPRFSGLQFPNYSSELNVNALELDDSALYLCASSPPGTRAYEQYFGPGTRLTVT.

This chain uses TRBV4-3 with TRBJ2-1; the D is unclear. Deletions cut 0 bases from V and 0 bases from J, with 9 bases between. Per the germline V gene, CDR1 is LGHNA and CDR2 is YSLEER. The CDR3 is made up of 16 amino acids. DNA of the CDR3: TGCGCCAGCAGCCAAGATGACAAGATCTCCTACAATGAGCAGTTCTTC. This codes for CASSQDDKISYNEQFF.

V usage is TRBV11-2 and J usage is TRBJ1-2; 7 bases are shared with TRBD1. This CDR3 spans 15 amino acids. Per the germline V gene, CDR1 is SGHAT and CDR2 is FQNNGV. J lost 1 base, V lost 3 bases, and 5 bases had no gene match. For the CDR3, the DNA is TGTGCCAGCAGCTTGGGACAGATAAATAACTATGGCTACACCTTC. Its translation: CASSLGQINNYGYTF.

This clone was found a few times. This rearrangement joins TRBV29-1 to TRBJ2-7; TRBD2 might be the D (5 bases). The CDR3 length is 13 residues. The V gene lost 7 bases and the J gene lost 6 bases, with 19 bases spanning the gap. Per the germline V gene, CDR1 is SQVTM and CDR2 is ANQGSEA. The CDR3 nucleotides are TGCAGCGCCGCGGCGCAGCGGAATGGCGAGCAGTACTTC. This translates into CSAAAQRNGEQYF.

The sample holds a few counts of this clone. The chain uses TRBV4-2 and TRBJ2-5; 8 bases line up with TRBD2. The germline gives CDR1 LGHNA, CDR2 YNFKEQ. The CDR3 runs 17 residues. J was trimmed by 3 bases and V by 1 base; bases with no gene match: 10. The CDR3 loop reads CASSQGRAGANKETQYF. The CDR3 nucleotides are TGTGCCAGCAGCCAAGGGCGAGCGGGGGCCAACAAAGAGACCCAGTACTTC.

The chain's CDR3 is CASSEQQGINQPQHF. The CDR3, as DNA: TGTGCCAGCAGTGAACAACAGGGGATCAATCAGCCCCAGCATTTT. The chain links TRBV2 to TRBJ1-5, with 7 bases identical to TRBD1. J gave up 3 bases and V 2 bases, and 4 bases lay outside the gene matches. CDR1 is SNHLY and CDR2 is FYNNEI in the germline V gene. CDR3 length: 15 residues.

The CDR3: CASSQQQGAGEKLFF. The CDR3 nucleotides are TGTGCCAGCAGCCAACAACAGGGGGCGGGTGAAAAACTGTTTTTT. The gene calls are TRBV6-1 and TRBJ1-4, with TRBD1 matching over 9 bases. Trimming removed 6 bases from V and 7 bases from J; junction bases left unmatched: 9. The CDR3 covers 15 residues. Germline assignment: CDR1 MNHNS and CDR2 SASEGT.

In this sample, this clone turned up a few times. The V call is TRBV11-3, the J call TRBJ2-1; TRBD2 matches at 9 bases. The junction had 17 bases not matched to a gene; V was cut back by 5 bases and J by 9 bases. Looked up from germline, CDR1 is SGHNT and CDR2 is YENEEA. The CDR3 runs to 17 residues. The CDR3 loop reads CASSVRSGGLAGGEQFF. CDR3 nucleotides: TGTGCCAGCAGCGTCCGCAGTGGGGGACTAGCCGGGGGTGAGCAGTTCTTC.

This CDR3 is CASSGGLAGGDTQYF. In DNA form, the CDR3 reads TGTGCCAGCAGTGGGGGACTAGCGGGAGGGGATACGCAGTATTTT. J is TRBJ2-3 and V is TRBV6-1; 16 bases map to TRBD2. The length of the CDR3 is 15 residues. The germline V gene has CDR1 MNHNS and CDR2 SASEGT. J gave up 6 bases and V 4 bases, and 1 base lay outside the gene matches.

This clone was detected a few times. This rearrangement joins TRBV18 to TRBJ2-1, with D possibly being TRBD2 (6 bases). V was trimmed by 3 bases and J by 9 bases, leaving 15 bases between them. This CDR3 spans 14 amino acids. Germline-derived CDR1 and CDR2 are KGHSH and LQKENI. The DNA for the CDR3 is TGTGCCAGCTCACCCCCTTGGGAGGACGGTGAGCAGTTCTTC. It is translated as CASSPPWEDGEQFF.